This T cell receptor (beta chain) was found in a study of blood T cells in healthy people across ages. Study-wide findings and caveats: There was no known CMV status for donors, so expanded clonotype changes were possibly confounded.

As to this clonotype: The antigen remains unidentified. A junction end diverges from the germline sequence, so it may reflect a read error.

Using a J-beta primer mix together with a sample-barcoded 5' primer, a second PCR was run for roughly 7 to 12 cycles. TCRdb processed the 5' RACE reads anew with MiXCR; each CDR3 protein has one entry. The sample gives about 580,000 distinct CDR3 sequences, around half of which show up once; approximately 23% is in the top ten. The CDR3 has 12 amino acids. CDR1 SGHTA and CDR2 FQGNSA come from the germline V gene. Sequencing was carried out using blood. This TCR was sampled from an elderly man in good health. This chain joins TRBV7-2 and TRBJ2-3; D is undetermined. Here the CDR3 DNA reads TGTGCCAGCAGCTTATCCACAGATACGGAGTATTTT. Its protein product is CASSLSTDTEYF.